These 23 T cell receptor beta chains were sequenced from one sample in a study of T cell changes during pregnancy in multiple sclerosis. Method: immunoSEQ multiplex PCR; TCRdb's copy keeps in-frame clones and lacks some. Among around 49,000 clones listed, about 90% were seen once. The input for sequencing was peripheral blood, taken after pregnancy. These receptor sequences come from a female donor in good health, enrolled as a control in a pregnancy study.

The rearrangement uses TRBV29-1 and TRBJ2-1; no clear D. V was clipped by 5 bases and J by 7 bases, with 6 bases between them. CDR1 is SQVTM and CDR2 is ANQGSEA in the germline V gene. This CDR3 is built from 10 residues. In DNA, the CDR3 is TGCAGCGTTTTCGAGAATGAGCAGTTCTTC. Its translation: CSVFENEQFF.

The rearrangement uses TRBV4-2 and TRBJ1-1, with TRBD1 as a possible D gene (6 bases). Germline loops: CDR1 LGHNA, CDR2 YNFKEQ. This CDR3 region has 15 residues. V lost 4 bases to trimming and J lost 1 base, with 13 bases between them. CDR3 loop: CASSLSGHGNTEAFF. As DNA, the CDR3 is TGTGCCAGCAGCCTTTCGGGACACGGGAACACTGAAGCTTTCTTT.

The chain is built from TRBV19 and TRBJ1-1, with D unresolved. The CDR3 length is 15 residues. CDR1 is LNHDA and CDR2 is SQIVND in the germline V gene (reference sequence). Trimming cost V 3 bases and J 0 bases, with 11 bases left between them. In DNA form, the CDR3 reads TGTGCCAGTAGTATCCCGGGATGGATGAACACTGAAGCTTTCTTT. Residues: CASSIPGWMNTEAFF. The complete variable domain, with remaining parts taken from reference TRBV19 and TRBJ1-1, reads DGGITQSPKYLFRKEGQNVTLSCEQNLNHDAMYWYRQDPGQGLRLIYYSQIVNDFQKGDIAEGYSVSREKKESFPLTVTSAQKNPTAFYLCASSIPGWMNTEAFFGQGTRLTVV.

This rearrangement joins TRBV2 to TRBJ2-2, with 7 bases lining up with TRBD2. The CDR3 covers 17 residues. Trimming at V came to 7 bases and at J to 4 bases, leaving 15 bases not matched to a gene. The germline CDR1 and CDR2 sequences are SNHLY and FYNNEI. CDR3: CASTDPIGRERTGELFF. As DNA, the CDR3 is TGTGCCAGCACCGATCCCATCGGGCGGGAGCGCACCGGGGAGCTGTTTTTT.

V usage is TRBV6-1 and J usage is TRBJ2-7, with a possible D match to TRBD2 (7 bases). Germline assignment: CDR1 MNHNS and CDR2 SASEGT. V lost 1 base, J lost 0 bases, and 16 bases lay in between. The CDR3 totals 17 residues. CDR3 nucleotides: TGTGCCAGCAGTGAAGGGTATCGGGGGGCGAGCTCCTACGAGCAGTACTTC. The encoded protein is CASSEGYRGASSYEQYF.

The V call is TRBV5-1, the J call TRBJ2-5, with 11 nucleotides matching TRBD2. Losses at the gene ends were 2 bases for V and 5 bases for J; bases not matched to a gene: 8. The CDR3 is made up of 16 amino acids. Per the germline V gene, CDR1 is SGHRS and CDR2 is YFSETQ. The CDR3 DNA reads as TGCGCCAGCAGCTTCACACTAGCGGGAGAGGTGGAGACCCAGTACTTC. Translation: CASSFTLAGEVETQYF.

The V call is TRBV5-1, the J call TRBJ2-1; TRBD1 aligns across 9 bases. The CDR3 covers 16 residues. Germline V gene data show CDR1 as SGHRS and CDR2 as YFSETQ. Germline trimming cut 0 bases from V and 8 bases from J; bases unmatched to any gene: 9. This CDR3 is CASSLAGTGRGHEQFF. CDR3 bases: TGCGCCAGCAGCTTGGCCGGGACAGGGAGGGGCCATGAGCAGTTCTTC.

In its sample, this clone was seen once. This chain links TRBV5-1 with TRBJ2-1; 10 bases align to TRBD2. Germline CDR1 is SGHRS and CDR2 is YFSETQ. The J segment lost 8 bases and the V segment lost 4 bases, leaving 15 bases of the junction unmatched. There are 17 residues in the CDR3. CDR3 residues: CASSPGIAGGVADEQFF. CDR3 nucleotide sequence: TGCGCCAGCAGCCCCGGGATAGCGGGGGGAGTGGCCGATGAGCAGTTCTTC.

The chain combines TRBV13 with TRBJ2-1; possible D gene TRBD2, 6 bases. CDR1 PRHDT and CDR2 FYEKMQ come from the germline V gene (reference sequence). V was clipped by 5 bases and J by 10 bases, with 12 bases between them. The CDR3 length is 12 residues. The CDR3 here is CASSPPGGEQFF. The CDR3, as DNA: TGTGCCAGCAGCCCCCCTGGAGGGGAGCAGTTCTTC.

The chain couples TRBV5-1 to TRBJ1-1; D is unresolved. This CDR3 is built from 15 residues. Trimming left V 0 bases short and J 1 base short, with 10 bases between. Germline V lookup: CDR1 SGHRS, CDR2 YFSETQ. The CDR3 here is CASSLAPTSNTEAFF. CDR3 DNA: TGCGCCAGCAGCTTGGCCCCGACATCGAACACTGAAGCTTTCTTT.

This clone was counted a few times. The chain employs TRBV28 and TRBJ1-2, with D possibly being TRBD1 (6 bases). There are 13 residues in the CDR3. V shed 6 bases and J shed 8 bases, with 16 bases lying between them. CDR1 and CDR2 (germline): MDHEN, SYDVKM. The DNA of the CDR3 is TGTGCCAGCAGCCCCGGGGGGGCTTGGGGCTACACCTTC. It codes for CASSPGGAWGYTF.

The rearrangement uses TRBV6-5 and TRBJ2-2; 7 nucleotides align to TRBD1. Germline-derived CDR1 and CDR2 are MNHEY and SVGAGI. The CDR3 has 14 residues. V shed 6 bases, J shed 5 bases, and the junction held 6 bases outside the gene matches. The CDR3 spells CASSRDSGTGELFF. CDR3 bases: TGTGCCAGCAGCCGGGACAGTGGGACCGGGGAGCTGTTTTTT.

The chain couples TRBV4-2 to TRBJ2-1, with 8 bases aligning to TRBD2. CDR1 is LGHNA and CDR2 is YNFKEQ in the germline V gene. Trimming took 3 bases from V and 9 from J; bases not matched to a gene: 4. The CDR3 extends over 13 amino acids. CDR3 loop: CASSQGLDVEQFF. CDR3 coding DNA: TGTGCCAGCAGCCAGGGACTAGACGTTGAGCAGTTCTTC.

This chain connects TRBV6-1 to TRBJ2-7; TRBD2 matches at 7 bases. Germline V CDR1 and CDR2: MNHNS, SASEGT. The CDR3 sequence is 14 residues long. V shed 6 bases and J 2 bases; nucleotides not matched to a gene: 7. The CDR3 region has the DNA TGTGCCAGCAGCCGGGACTACAACACCTACGAGCAGTACTTC. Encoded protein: CASSRDYNTYEQYF.

CDR3 protein: CASSQVTPGTGGQKLFF. Here the CDR3 DNA reads TGCGCCAGCAGCCAAGTTACCCCGGGGACAGGGGGACAAAAACTGTTTTTT. The chain has TRBV4-3 and TRBJ1-4; 11 bases are shared with TRBD1. Germline values: CDR1 LGHNA, CDR2 YSLEER. The CDR3 has 17 residues. The junction had 10 bases not matched to a gene; V was cut back by 1 base and J by 9 bases.

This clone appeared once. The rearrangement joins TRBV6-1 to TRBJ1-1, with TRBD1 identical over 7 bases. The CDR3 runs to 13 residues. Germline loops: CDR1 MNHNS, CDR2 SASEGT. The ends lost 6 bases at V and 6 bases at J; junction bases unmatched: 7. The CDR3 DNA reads TGTGCCAGCAGGCTCAGGGGGGACGCTGAAGCTTTCTTT. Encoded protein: CASRLRGDAEAFF.

The CDR3 region is CASSTTESSGNTIYF. The DNA for the CDR3 is TGTGCCAGCAGTACAACAGAGAGCTCTGGAAACACCATATATTTT. This chain uses TRBV6-6 with TRBJ1-3; no reliable D call. The CDR3 spans 15 residues. CDR1 MNHNY and CDR2 SVGAGI come from the germline V gene (reference sequence). V lost 5 bases and J 0 bases, leaving 11 bases between the germline ends.

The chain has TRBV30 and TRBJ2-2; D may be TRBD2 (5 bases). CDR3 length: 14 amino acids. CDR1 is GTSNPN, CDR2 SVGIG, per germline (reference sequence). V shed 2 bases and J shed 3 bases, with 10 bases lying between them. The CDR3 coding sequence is TGTGCCTGGAGTAGGAGGCGGGACACCGGGGAGCTGTTTTTT. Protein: CAWSRRRDTGELFF.

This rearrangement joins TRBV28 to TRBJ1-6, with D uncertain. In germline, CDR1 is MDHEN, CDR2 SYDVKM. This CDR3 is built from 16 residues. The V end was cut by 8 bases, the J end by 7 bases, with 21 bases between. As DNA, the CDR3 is TGTGCCAGCTCCCGTCCCAGTGCCCCTCAAAATTCACCCCTCCACTTT. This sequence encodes CASSRPSAPQNSPLHF.

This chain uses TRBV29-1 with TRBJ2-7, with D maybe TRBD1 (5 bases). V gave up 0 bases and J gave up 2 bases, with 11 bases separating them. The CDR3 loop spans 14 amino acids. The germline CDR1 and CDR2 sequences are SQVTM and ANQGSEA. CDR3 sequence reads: CSVEDLDNTYEQYF. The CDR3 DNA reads TGCAGCGTTGAAGACCTGGACAACACCTACGAGCAGTACTTC.

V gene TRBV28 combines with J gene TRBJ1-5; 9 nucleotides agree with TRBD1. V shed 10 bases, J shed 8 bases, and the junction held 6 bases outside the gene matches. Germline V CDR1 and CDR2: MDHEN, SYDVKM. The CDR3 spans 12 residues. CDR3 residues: CAITGGSEPQHF. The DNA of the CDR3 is TGTGCCATAACAGGGGGCTCGGAGCCCCAGCATTTT. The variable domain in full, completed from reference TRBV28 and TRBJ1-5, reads DVKVTQSSRYLVKRTGEKVFLECVQDMDHENMFWYRQDPGLGLRLIYFSYDVKMKEKGDIPEGYSVSREKKERFSLILESASTNQTSMYLCAITGGSEPQHFGDGTRLSIL.

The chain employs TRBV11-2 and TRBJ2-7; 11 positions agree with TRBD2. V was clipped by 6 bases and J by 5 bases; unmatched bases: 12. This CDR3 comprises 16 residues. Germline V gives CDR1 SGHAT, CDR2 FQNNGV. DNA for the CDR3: TGTGCCAGCAGTTCATATAGCGGGAGGGCCGGGAACGAGCAGTACTTC. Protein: CASSSYSGRAGNEQYF.

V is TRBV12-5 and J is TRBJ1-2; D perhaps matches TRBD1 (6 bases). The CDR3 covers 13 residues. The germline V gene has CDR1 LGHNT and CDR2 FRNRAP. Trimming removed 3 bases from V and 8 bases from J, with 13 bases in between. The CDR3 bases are TGTGCTAGTGGTTTTACAGGGATTGGAGGCTACACCTTC. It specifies CASGFTGIGGYTF. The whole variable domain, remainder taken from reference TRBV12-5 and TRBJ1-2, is DARVTQTPRHKVTEMGQEVTMRCQPILGHNTVFWYRQTMMQGLELLAYFRNRAPLDDSGMPKDRFSAEMPDATLATLKIQPSEPRDSAVYFCASGFTGIGGYTFGSGTRLTVV.